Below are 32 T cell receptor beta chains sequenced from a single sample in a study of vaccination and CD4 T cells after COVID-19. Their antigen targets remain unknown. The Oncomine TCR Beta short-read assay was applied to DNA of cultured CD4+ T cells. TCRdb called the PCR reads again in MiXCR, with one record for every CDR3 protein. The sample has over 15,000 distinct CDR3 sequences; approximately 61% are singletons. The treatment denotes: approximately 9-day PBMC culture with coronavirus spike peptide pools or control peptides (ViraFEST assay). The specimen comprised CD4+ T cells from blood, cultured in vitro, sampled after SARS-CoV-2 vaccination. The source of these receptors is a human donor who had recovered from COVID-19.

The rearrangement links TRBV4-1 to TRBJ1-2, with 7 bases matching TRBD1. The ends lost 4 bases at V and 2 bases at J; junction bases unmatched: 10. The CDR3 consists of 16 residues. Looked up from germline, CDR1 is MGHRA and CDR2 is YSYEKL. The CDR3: CASSPNAPTGNYGYTF. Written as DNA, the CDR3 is TGCGCCAGCAGCCCTAACGCCCCGACAGGGAACTATGGCTACACCTTC.

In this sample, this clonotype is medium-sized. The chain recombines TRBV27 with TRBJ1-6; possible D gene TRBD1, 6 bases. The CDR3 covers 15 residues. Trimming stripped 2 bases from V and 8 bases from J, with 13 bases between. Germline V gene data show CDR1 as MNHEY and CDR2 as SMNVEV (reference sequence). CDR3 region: CASSLRNRVDSPLHF. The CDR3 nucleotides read TGTGCCAGCAGTTTAAGGAACAGGGTTGATTCACCCCTCCACTTT.

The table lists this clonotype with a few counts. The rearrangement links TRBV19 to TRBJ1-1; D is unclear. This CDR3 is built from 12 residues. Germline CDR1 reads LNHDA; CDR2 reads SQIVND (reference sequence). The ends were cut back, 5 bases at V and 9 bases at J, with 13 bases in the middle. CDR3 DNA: TGTGCCAGTAGTCCCCTTGCCGGCAAAGCTTTCTTT. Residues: CASSPLAGKAFF.

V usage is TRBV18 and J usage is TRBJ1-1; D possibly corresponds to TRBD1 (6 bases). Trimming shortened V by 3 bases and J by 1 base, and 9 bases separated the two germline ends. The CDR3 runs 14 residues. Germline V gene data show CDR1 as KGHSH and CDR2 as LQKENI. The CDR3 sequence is CASSPLGGNTEAFF. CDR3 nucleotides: TGTGCCAGCTCACCGTTAGGGGGGAACACTGAAGCTTTCTTT.

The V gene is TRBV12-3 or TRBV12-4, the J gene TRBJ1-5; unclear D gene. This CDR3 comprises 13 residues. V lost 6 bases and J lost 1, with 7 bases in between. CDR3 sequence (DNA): TGTGCCAGCAGGCTTACCAGCAATCAGCCCCAGCATTTT. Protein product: CASRLTSNQPQHF.

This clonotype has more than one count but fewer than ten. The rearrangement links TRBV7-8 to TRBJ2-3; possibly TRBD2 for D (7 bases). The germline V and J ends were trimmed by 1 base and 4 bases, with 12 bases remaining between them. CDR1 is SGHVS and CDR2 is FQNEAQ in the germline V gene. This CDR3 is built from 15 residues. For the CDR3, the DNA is TGTGCCAGCAGCTTAGAAAGGGGGGGACCAGATACGCAGTATTTT. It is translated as CASSLERGGPDTQYF.

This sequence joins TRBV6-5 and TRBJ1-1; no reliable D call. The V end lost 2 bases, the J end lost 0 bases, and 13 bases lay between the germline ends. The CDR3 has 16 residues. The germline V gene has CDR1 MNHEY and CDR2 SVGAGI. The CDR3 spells CASSYRVFGLNTEAFF. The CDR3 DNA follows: TGTGCCAGCAGTTACAGGGTGTTCGGTCTGAACACTGAAGCTTTCTTT.

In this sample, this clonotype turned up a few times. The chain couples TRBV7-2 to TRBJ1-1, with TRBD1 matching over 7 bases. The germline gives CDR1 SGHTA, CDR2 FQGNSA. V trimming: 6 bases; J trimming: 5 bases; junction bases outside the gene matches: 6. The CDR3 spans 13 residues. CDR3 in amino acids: CASSYDRETEAFF. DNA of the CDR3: TGTGCCAGCAGTTACGACAGGGAGACTGAAGCTTTCTTT.

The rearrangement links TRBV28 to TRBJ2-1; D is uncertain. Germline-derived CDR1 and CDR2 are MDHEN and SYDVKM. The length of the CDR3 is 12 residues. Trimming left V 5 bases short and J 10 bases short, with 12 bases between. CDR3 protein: CASSEEYGEQFF. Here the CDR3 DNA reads TGTGCCAGCAGTGAAGAGTACGGAGAGCAGTTCTTC.

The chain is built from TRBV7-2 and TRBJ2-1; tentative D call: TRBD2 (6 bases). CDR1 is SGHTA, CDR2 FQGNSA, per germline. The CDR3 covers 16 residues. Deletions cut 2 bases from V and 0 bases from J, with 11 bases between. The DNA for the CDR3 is TGTGCCAGCAGCTTACGGGACTTAGGCTCCTACAATGAGCAGTTCTTC. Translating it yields CASSLRDLGSYNEQFF.

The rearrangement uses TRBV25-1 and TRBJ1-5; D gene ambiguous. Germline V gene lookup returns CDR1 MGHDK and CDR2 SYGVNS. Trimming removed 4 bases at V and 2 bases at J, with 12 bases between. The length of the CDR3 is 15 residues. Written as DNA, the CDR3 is TGTGCCAGCAGTGGACGGGATGATGGCAATCAGCCCCAGCATTTT. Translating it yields CASSGRDDGNQPQHF.

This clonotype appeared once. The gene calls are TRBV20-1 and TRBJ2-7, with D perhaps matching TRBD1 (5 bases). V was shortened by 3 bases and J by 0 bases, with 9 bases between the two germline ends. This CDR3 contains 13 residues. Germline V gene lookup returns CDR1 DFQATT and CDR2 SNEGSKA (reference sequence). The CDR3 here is CSARSGNSYEQYF. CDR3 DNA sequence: TGCAGTGCTAGGTCAGGGAACTCCTACGAGCAGTACTTC.

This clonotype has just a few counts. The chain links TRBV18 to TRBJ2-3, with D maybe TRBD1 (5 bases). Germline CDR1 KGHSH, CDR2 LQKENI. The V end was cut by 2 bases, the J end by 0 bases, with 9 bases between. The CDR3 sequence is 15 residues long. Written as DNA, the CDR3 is TGTGCCAGCTCACCATTAGGGGCTAGCACAGATACGCAGTATTTT. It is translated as CASSPLGASTDTQYF. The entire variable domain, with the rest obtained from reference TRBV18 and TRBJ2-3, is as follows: NAGVMQNPRHLVRRRGQEARLRCSPMKGHSHVYWYRQLPEEGLKFMVYLQKENIIDESGMPKERFSAEFPKEGPSILRIQQVVRGDSAAYFCASSPLGASTDTQYFGPGTRLTVL.

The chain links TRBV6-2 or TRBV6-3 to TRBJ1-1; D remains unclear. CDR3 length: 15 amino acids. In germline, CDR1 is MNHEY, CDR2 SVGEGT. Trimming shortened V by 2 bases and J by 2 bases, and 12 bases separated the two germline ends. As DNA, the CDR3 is TGTGCCAGCAGTTACGGCGGCGGCGGAAACACTGAAGCTTTCTTT. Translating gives CASSYGGGGNTEAFF.

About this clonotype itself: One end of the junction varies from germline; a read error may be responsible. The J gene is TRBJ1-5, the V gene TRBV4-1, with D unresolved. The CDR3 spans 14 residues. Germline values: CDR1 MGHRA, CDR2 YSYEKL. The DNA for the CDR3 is TGCGCCAGCAGTCAAGGACTGCCGAATCAGCCCCAGCATTTT. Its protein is CASSQGLPNQPQHF.

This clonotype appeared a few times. The CDR3 is CASSGLDRGQNQPQHF. The CDR3 DNA reads as TGTGCCAGCTCGGGGCTGGACAGGGGGCAGAATCAGCCCCAGCATTTT. This chain links TRBV2 with TRBJ1-5; 11 nucleotides line up with TRBD1. With V trimmed by 8 bases and J by 4 bases, 10 bases remained unmatched. Germline V CDR1 and CDR2: SNHLY, FYNNEI. The CDR3 spans 16 residues.

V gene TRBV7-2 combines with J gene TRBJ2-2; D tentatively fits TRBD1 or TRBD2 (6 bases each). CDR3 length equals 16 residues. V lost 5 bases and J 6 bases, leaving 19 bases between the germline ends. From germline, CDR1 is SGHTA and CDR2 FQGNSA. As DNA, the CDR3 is TGTGCCAGCAGCCACGTAGGGGGGATAGGCGCCGGGGAGCTGTTTTTT. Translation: CASSHVGGIGAGELFF.

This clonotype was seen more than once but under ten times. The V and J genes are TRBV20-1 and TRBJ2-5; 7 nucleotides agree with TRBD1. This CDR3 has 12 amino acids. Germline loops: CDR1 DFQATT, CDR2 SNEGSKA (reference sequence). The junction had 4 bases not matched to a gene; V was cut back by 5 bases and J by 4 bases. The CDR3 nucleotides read TGCAGTGCTTGGGACAGAGGAGAGACCCAGTACTTC. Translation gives CSAWDRGETQYF.

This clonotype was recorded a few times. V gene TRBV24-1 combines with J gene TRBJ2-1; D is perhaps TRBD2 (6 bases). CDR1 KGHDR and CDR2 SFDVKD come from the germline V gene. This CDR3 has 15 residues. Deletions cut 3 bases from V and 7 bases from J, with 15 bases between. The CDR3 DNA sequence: TGTGCCACCAGTGATCCCCGACTAGTCGGAAATGAGCAGTTCTTC. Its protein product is CATSDPRLVGNEQFF.

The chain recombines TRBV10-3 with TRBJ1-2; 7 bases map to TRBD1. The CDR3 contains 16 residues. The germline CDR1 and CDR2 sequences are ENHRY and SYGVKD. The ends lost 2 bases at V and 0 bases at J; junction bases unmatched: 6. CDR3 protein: CAISETGDRANYGYTF. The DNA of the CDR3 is TGTGCCATCAGTGAGACAGGGGACAGAGCTAACTATGGCTACACCTTC.

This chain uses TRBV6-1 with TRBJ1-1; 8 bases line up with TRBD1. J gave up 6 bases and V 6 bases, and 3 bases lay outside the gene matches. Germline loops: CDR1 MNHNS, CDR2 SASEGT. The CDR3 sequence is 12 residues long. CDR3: CASRNRGSEAFF. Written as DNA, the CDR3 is TGTGCCAGCAGAAACAGGGGGTCTGAAGCTTTCTTT.

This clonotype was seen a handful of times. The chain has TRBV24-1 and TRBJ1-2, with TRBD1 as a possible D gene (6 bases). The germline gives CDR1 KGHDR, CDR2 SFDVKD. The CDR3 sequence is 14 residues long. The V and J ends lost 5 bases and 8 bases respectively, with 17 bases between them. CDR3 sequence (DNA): TGTGCCACCAGTGGGGCAGGGGAATTGGGAGGCTACACCTTC. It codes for CATSGAGELGGYTF.

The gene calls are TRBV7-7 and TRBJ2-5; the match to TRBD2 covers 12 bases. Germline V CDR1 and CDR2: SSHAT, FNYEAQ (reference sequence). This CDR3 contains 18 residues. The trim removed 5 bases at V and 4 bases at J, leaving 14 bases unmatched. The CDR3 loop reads CASSVSRTSGKRGETQYF. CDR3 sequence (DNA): TGTGCCAGCAGCGTATCCAGGACTAGCGGGAAGAGGGGAGAGACCCAGTACTTC.

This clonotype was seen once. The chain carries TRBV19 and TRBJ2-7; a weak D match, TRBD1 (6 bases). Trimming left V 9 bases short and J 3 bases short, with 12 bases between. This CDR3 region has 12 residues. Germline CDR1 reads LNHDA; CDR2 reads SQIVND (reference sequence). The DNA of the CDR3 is TGTGCCAGCCAGGGGACGGGCTACGAGCAGTACTTC. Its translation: CASQGTGYEQYF.

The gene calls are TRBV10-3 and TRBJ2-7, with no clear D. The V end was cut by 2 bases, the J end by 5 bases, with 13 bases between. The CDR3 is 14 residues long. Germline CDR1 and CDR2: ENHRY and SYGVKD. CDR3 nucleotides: TGTGCCATCAGTGAGGCTAGTACTATTGACGAGCAGTACTTC. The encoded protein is CAISEASTIDEQYF.

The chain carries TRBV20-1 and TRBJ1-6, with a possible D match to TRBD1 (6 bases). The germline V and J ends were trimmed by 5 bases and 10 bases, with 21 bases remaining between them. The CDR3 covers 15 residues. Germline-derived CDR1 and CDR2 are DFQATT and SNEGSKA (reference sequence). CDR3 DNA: TGCAGTGCTGCCGCCACCGGGACAAAAGGGTCACCCCTCCACTTT. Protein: CSAAATGTKGSPLHF.

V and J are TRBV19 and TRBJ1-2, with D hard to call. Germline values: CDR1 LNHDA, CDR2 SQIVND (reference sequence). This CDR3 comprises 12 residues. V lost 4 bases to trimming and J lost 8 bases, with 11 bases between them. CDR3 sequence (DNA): TGTGCCAGTAGTACAGGACGGAGCGGCTACACCTTC. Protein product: CASSTGRSGYTF.

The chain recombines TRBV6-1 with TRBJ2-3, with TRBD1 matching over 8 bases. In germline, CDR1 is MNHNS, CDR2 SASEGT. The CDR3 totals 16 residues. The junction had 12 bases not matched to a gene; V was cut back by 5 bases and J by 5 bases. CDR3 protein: CASSPDNRGSRDTQYF. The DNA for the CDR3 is TGTGCCAGCAGTCCTGATAACAGGGGGAGTCGAGATACGCAGTATTTT.

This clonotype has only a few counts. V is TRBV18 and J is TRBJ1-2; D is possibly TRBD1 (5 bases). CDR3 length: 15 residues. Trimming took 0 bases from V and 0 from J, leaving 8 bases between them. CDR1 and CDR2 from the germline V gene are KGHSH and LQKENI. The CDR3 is CASSPPAGSNYGYTF. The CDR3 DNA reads TGTGCCAGCTCACCACCCGCAGGGTCTAACTATGGCTACACCTTC.

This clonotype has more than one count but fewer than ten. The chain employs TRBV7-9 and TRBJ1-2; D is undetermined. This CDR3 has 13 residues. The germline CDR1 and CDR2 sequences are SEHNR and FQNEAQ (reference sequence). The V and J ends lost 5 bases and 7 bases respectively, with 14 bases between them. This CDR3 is CASSPPWGAGYTF. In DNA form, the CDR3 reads TGTGCCAGCAGCCCACCTTGGGGAGCTGGCTACACCTTC.

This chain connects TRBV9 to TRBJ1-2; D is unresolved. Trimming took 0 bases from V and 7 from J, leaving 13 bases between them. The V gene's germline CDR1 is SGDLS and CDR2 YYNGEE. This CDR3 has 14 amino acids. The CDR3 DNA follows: TGTGCCAGCAGCGTAGATGAACGGGATCGTGGCTACACCTTC. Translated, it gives CASSVDERDRGYTF. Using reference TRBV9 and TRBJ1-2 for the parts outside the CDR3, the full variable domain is DSGVTQTPKHLITATGQRVTLRCSPRSGDLSVYWYQQSLDQGLQFLIQYYNGEERAKGNILERFSAQQFPDLHSELNLSSLELGDSALYFCASSVDERDRGYTFGSGTRLTVV.

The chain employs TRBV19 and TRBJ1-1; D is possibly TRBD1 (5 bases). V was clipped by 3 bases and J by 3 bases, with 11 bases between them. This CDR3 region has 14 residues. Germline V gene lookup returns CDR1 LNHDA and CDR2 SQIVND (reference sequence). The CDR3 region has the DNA TGTGCCAGTAGTATCCCAGGGTTGGACACTGAAGCTTTCTTT. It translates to CASSIPGLDTEAFF.